These T cell receptor beta chains were read from a single sample in a study of cytomegalovirus exposure and HLA in healthy donors. Sequenced by immunoSEQ multiplex PCR; TCRdb stores in-frame clones only, minus some. The repertoire holds hundreds of thousands of clones, with 55% to 75% as singletons. The sequencing sample was made of PBMCs. These TCRs come from a middle-aged man in good health and CMV-seropositive. Each CDR3 is given with its conserved first and last residue. D genes are given only for firm matches. Only some rows state a clone size, as once, few, many or a class for expanded clones.

>NA|NA|TRBJ1-1|TRBV6-1
TGTGCCAGCAGTCTCCTAGGGGGAAGTGGTACTGAAGCTTTCTTT
CASSLLGGSGTEAFF
>NA|TRBD1|TRBJ1-2|TRBV15
TGTGCCACCAGCTCCTCGGACAGGGGACTCTATGGCTACACCTTC
CATSSSDRGLYGYTF
>NA|TRBD2|TRBJ2-7|TRBV4-1
TGCGCCAGCAGCCAAGCTTCACTAGCGGGGGCCCGATCCTACGAGCAGTACTTC
CASSQASLAGARSYEQYF
>NA|NA|TRBJ2-2|TRBV6-5
TGTGCCAGCACCCCTGGGAGACTAGGGACCGGGGAGCTGTTTTTT
CASTPGRLGTGELFF
>NA|NA|TRBJ2-7|TRBV5-1
TGCGCCAGCAGCTTGCTTTCCGGGTCCTCCTACGAGCAGTACTTC
CASSLLSGSSYEQYF
>NA|TRBD1|TRBJ1-2|TRBV2
TGTGCCAGCAGTGACTACAGGGGCCCTAACTATGGCTACACCTTC
CASSDYRGPNYGYTF
>once|NA|TRBJ2-3|TRBV5-1
TGCGCCAGCAGTTGGGCCACAGATACGCAGTATTTT
CASSWATDTQYF
>NA|TRBD1|TRBJ1-5|TRBV7-2
TGTGCCAGCAGCTTAGCGCAGGGGGAGAATCAGCCCCAGCATTTT
CASSLAQGENQPQHF
>NA|TRBD2|TRBJ2-1|TRBV5-1
TGCGCCAGCAGCTTTAAACGGGGGGGCTTGAATGAGCAGTTCTTC
CASSFKRGGLNEQFF
>NA|NA|TRBJ1-6|TRBV6-1
TGTGCCAGCCACGAAACCAGCTGGGGCCCCCTCCACTTT
CASHETSWGPLHF
>once|TRBD1|TRBJ2-7|TRBV4-3
TGCGCCAGCAGCCTAACCGGGACAGGGGTTTCAGGCGAGCAGTACTTC
CASSLTGTGVSGEQYF
>NA|NA|TRBJ1-1|TRBV20-1
TGCAGTGCTAGACAGGACACTGAAGCTTTCTTT
CSARQDTEAFF
>NA|TRBD1|TRBJ1-1|TRBV5-6
TGTGCCAGCAGCTTCCCCAGGGGGCGAGGGACTGAAGCTTTCTTT
CASSFPRGRGTEAFF
>NA|TRBD1|TRBJ1-5|TRBV6-1
TGTGCCAGCAGTGTACGCATACTGGGACAGGTTCTAGGGCCCCAGCATTTT
CASSVRILGQVLGPQHF
>few|NA|TRBJ1-2|TRBV6-1
TGTGCCAGCAGTGAGCACCTCTCTGGGGCCCTTCGCTACACCTTC
CASSEHLSGALRYTF
>NA|NA|TRBJ1-1|TRBV4-2
TGTGCCAGCAGCCAAGTTATTTACACTGAAGCTTTCTTT
CASSQVIYTEAFF
>NA|TRBD1|TRBJ1-5|TRBV10-3
TGTGCCATCAGTGCGGGGGACAGGGTCAATCAGCCCCAGCATTTT
CAISAGDRVNQPQHF
>NA|NA|TRBJ2-7|TRBV7-9
TGTGCCAGCAGCCCAGGACAATACGAGCAGTACTTC
CASSPGQYEQYF
>once|TRBD1|TRBJ2-3|TRBV28
TGTGCCAGCAGTTTTCGGACCTTTGACAGGGGCCCTGGCACAGATACGCAGTATTTT
CASSFRTFDRGPGTDTQYF
>NA|NA|TRBJ2-7|TRBV29-1
TGCAGCGTAAGAACCGGGTCATTAACCTACGAGCAGTACTTC
CSVRTGSLTYEQYF
>once|TRBD1|TRBJ2-7|TRBV11-2
TGTGCCAGCAGCACCCGACAGCGGCTCTCGGACAGGGGGCCCTACGAGCAGTACTTC
CASSTRQRLSDRGPYEQYF
>NA|TRBD2|TRBJ2-7|TRBV6-1
TGTGCCAGCAGTGAATGGCTAGCGGGGGGATACGAGCAGTACTTC
CASSEWLAGGYEQYF
>NA|NA|TRBJ2-1|TRBV11-2
TGTGCCAGCAGCTTAGATCCGGGGTCGTACAATGAGCAGTTCTTC
CASSLDPGSYNEQFF
>NA|TRBD2|TRBJ2-3|TRBV7-2
TGTGCCAGCAGCTTACGGCGGGGGGCGGGCACAGATACGCAGTATTTT
CASSLRRGAGTDTQYF
>NA|NA|TRBJ1-1|TRBV6-5
TGTGCCAGCAGTCACCTCGGGGGGATGAACACTGAAGCTTTCTTT
CASSHLGGMNTEAFF
>NA|TRBD2|TRBJ2-1|TRBV19
TGTGCCAGCTCTTGGGGGGCTAGCGGGGACTTCAATGAGCAGTTCTTC
CASSWGASGDFNEQFF
>few|TRBD1|TRBJ1-6|TRBV10-3
TGTGCCATCAGTGGGACAGGGAGCTCCTATAATTCACCCCTCCACTTT
CAISGTGSSYNSPLHF
>few|NA|TRBJ2-2|TRBV6-5
TGTGCCAGCAGTAAGGGGATCACCGGGGAGCTGTTTTTT
CASSKGITGELFF
>once|NA|TRBJ2-5|TRBV5-1
TGCGCCAGCAGCCCCCAAGGGCAGGGGGGTGAAAAGACCCAGTACTTC
CASSPQGQGGEKTQYF
>once|NA|TRBJ2-5|TRBV4-1
TGCGCCAGCAGCCAAGATCACAGGGAGGAGACCCAGTACTTC
CASSQDHREETQYF
>NA|NA|TRBJ1-2|TRBV11-2
TGTGCCAGCAGCTTACAGGGGCAGGCGTATGGCTACACCTTC
CASSLQGQAYGYTF
>NA|TRBD1|TRBJ1-2|TRBV5-1
TGCGCCAGCAGCCTGGGACAGGGTCGCAGTGGCTACACCTTC
CASSLGQGRSGYTF
>NA|TRBD1|TRBJ1-1|TRBV6-5
TGTGCCAGCAGTTATCCGGGACAGGGTTGGACTGAAGCTTTCTTT
CASSYPGQGWTEAFF
>few|NA|TRBJ1-1|TRBV14
TGTGCCAGCAGCCAAGAACGTTTCGTGACACCTCAAATGTTAACTTTCTTT
CASSQERFVTPQMLTFF
>few|NA|TRBJ2-3|TRBV7-9
TGTGCCAGCAGCGGGCCCACAGATACGCAGTATTTT
CASSGPTDTQYF
>NA|NA|TRBJ1-6|TRBV19
TGTGCCAGTTCTGAGGTCTATAATTCACCCCTCCACTTT
CASSEVYNSPLHF
>NA|TRBD1|TRBJ1-1|TRBV25-1
TGTGCCAGCAGTGTCCATGGGGACAGGGAATTGCGTTTCTTT
CASSVHGDRELRFF
>few|TRBD1|TRBJ1-2|TRBV2
TGTGCCAGCAGATTCCGACAGGGGCCGGAATATGGCTACACCTTC
CASRFRQGPEYGYTF
>NA|TRBD1|TRBJ1-5|TRBV11-2
TGTGCCAGCAGCTTAGGGGACAGGGGCCTCAATAGCAATCAGCCCCAGCATTTT
CASSLGDRGLNSNQPQHF
>NA|TRBD1|TRBJ1-2|TRBV18
TGTGCCAGCTCACCTCCGGCCGGGACAGATGTAGGCTACACCTTC
CASSPPAGTDVGYTF